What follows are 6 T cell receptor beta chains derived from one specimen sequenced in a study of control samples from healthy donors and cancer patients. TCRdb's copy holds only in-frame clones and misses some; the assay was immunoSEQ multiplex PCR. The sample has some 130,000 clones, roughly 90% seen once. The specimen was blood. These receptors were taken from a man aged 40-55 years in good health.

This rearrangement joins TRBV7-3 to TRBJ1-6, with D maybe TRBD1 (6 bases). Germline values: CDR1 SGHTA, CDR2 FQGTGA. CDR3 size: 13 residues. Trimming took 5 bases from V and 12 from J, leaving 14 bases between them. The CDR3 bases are TGTGCCAGCAGCATACAGGGTCGTGGACCCCTCCACTTT. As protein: CASSIQGRGPLHF.

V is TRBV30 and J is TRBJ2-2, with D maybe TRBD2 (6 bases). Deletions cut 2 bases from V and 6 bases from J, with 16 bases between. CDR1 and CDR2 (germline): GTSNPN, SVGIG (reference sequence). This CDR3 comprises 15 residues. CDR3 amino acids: CAWSPPRLVPGELFF. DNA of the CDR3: TGTGCCTGGAGTCCCCCCAGACTAGTTCCCGGGGAGCTGTTTTTT. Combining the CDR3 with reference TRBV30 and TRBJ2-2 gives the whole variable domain SQTIHQWPATLVQPVGSPLSLECTVEGTSNPNLYWYRQAAGRGLQLLFYSVGIGQISSEVPQNLSASRPQDRQFILSSKKLLLSDSGFYLCAWSPPRLVPGELFFGEGSRLTVL.

CDR3 in amino acids: CASRTGGTSNQPQHF. CDR3 coding DNA: TGCGCCAGCAGGACAGGGGGGACGAGCAATCAGCCCCAGCATTTT. This chain connects TRBV10-2 to TRBJ1-5, with 9 bases identical to TRBD1. With 6 bases clipped from V and 1 base from J, the junction kept 4 bases outside the gene matches. Per germline, CDR1 WSHSY and CDR2 SAAADI. The CDR3 has 15 amino acids.

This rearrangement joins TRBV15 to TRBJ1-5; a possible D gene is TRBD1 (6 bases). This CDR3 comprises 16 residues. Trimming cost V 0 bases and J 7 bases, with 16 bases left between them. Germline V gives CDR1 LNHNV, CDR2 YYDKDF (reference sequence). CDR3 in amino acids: CATSRDRGQGSQPQHF. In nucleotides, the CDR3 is TGTGCCACCAGCAGAGATCGAGGGCAGGGGAGCCAGCCCCAGCATTTT.

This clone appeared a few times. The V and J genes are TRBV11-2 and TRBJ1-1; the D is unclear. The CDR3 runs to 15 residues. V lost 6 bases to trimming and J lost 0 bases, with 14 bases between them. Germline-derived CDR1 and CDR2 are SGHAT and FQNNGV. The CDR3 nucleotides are TGTGCCAGCAGATTTACCGTAGGGATGAACACTGAAGCTTTCTTT. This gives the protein CASRFTVGMNTEAFF.

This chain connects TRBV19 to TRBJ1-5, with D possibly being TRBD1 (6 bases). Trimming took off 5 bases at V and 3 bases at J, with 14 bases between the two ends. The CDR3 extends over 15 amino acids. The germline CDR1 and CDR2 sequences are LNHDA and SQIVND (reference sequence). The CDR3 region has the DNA TGTGCCAGTAGTCCGTATGGACAGACCAATCAGCCCCAGCATTTT. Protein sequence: CASSPYGQTNQPQHF.